This TCR beta chain came from a study of CD8+CD57+ T cells in acquired aplastic anemia. About the research overall: Mean yield of DNA from sorted CD4+ and CD8+ cells was approximately 3 ug. Healthy donors averaged about 10 million reads for CD4+ cells.

Study findings and constraints: Fewer than 30 CD8+ CDR3 sequences were shared between patients and controls.

V gave up 5 bases and J gave up 5 bases, with 12 bases separating them. The CDR3 loop spans 13 amino acids. The germline gives CDR1 SEHNR, CDR2 FQNEAQ (reference sequence). Genomic DNA acted as the template from which TCR beta VDJ combination and CDR3 sequence profiling were carried out. One entry per CDR3 protein, called by TCRdb with MiXCR from the reads. The sample contains about 400,000 distinct CDR3 sequences, under 80% of which appear only once. Regarding this clonotype: The target antigen is unknown.

The chain joins TRBV7-9 to TRBJ1-2; D not resolved. The TCR was taken from a human donor in good health, serving as a control. Source material: sorted CD4+, CD8+, or CD8+CD57+ T cells (not recorded which) from PBMCs. In nucleotides, the CDR3 is TGTGCCAGCAGCGCGGATCTGGTATATGGCTACACCTTC. It is translated as CASSADLVYGYTF.